The 23 T cell receptor beta chains below all came from one sample that was sequenced in a study of cytotoxic CD8 clonotypes in ibrutinib-treated CLL. Sequencing was performed with immunoSEQ multiplex PCR; in TCRdb, only in-frame clones are kept and a portion is missing. The sample has approximately 350,000 clones, over 60% seen once; the top ten hold roughly 6%. Sequencing was performed on PBMCs, taken after 36 months of ibrutinib treatment. Receptors were obtained from a human donor with chronic lymphocytic leukemia.

This chain joins TRBV19 and TRBJ1-6; D may be TRBD1 (6 bases). Germline assignment: CDR1 LNHDA and CDR2 SQIVND (reference sequence). The CDR3 has 14 amino acids. Between the trimmed V and J ends, which lost 5 bases and 5 bases, there was a span of 10 bases. The CDR3 DNA reads as TGTGCCAGTAGTCTAACAGGGCATAATTCACCCCTCCACTTT. Protein sequence: CASSLTGHNSPLHF. The full variable domain, its missing parts supplied by reference TRBV19 and TRBJ1-6, is DGGITQSPKYLFRKEGQNVTLSCEQNLNHDAMYWYRQDPGQGLRLIYYSQIVNDFQKGDIAEGYSVSREKKESFPLTVTSAQKNPTAFYLCASSLTGHNSPLHFGNGTRLTVT.

This clone showed up many times. The rearrangement joins TRBV19 to TRBJ2-7; D possibly matches TRBD1 or TRBD2 (5 bases each). Trimming took off 1 base at V and 0 bases at J, with 7 bases between the two ends. The CDR3 length is 14 residues. In germline, CDR1 is LNHDA, CDR2 SQIVND (reference sequence). The DNA of the CDR3 is TGTGCCAGTAGTATAGCGGGGACCTCCTACGAGCAGTACTTC. Translation: CASSIAGTSYEQYF.

For this clone: Since no conserved phenylalanine or tryptophan closes the CDR3, a read error is the likely cause. No DNA is shown, since the ends of the CDR3 on it are uncertain; the CDR3 is the one TCRdb lists. The rearrangement links TRBV4-1 to TRBJ1-1; TRBD1 was called by the table and not checked on the DNA. With termini counted, the CDR3 has 16 amino acids. In germline, CDR1 is MGHRA, CDR2 YSYEKL. CDR3 sequence: CASSQESLIRDNNLQI.

The chain joins TRBV4-3 to TRBJ2-1, with TRBD2 matching 12 bases. The CDR3 has 21 residues. J gave up 0 bases and V 0 bases, and 12 bases lay outside the gene matches. Per the germline V gene, CDR1 is LGHNA and CDR2 is YSLEER. The DNA of the CDR3 is TGCGCCAGCAGCCAAGATCGACTAGCGGGAGCGGGGATTAGCTCCTACAATGAGCAGTTCTTC. It translates to CASSQDRLAGAGISSYNEQFF.

The chain is built from TRBV7-3 and TRBJ2-1; no clear D. The germline V gene has CDR1 SGHTA and CDR2 FQGTGA. The CDR3 sequence is 12 residues long. Trimming shortened V by 4 bases and J by 10 bases, and 11 bases separated the two germline ends. DNA of the CDR3: TGTGCCAGCAGCTCTCGCTCCGGCGAGCAGTTCTTC. Amino acid sequence: CASSSRSGEQFF.

CDR3 nucleotides: TGTGCCAGCAGCTTAGTAGGGAACACTGAAGCTTTCTTT. As protein: CASSLVGNTEAFF. This sequence joins TRBV7-2 and TRBJ1-1; unclear D gene. The V gene lost 1 base and the J gene lost 1 base, with 4 bases spanning the gap. The CDR3 extends over 13 amino acids. Germline assignment: CDR1 SGHTA and CDR2 FQGNSA.

V and J are TRBV7-3 and TRBJ1-1, with 9 positions matching TRBD1. The CDR3 has 15 residues. CDR1 and CDR2 from the germline V gene are SGHTA and FQGTGA. V dropped 5 bases and J dropped 4; count of bases not matched to a gene: 8. CDR3 bases: TGTGCCAGCAGCGCGACAGGGGGTGGAGGCACTGAAGCTTTCTTT. Translated, it gives CASSATGGGGTEAFF.

The chain is built from TRBV4-1 and TRBJ1-4; no reliable D call. Germline V gene lookup returns CDR1 MGHRA and CDR2 YSYEKL. The V and J ends lost 2 bases and 8 bases respectively, with 18 bases between them. The length of the CDR3 is 16 residues. CDR3 amino acids: CASSQPAGLGGEKLFF. In DNA form, the CDR3 reads TGCGCCAGCAGCCAACCGGCTGGATTGGGAGGAGAAAAACTGTTTTTT.

The chain carries TRBV9 and TRBJ1-1, with D possibly TRBD1 on 6 matching bases. Germline V gene lookup returns CDR1 SGDLS and CDR2 YYNGEE. The CDR3 contains 15 residues. V lost 3 bases and J lost 4, with 16 bases in between. The CDR3 region has the DNA TGTGCCAGCAGCGAGGGAACAGGGCTGGGCACTGAAGCTTTCTTT. Protein sequence: CASSEGTGLGTEAFF.

This clone has a single count. The chain uses TRBV12-5 and TRBJ2-1, with 7 nucleotides matching TRBD1. The V segment lost 6 bases and the J segment 0 bases; nucleotides outside the gene matches: 5. Germline V lookup: CDR1 LGHNT, CDR2 FRNRAP. This CDR3 is 15 amino acids long. The CDR3 nucleotides are TGTGCTAGTGGACGGGGACAGAGCTCCTACAATGAGCAGTTCTTC. The encoded protein is CASGRGQSSYNEQFF.

The chain joins TRBV5-1 to TRBJ2-5; the D gene is possibly TRBD1 (6 bases). V was clipped by 0 bases and J by 5 bases, with 17 bases between them. The germline gives CDR1 SGHRS, CDR2 YFSETQ. CDR3 length equals 16 residues. CDR3 loop: CASSLGAGAITETQYF. The DNA of the CDR3 is TGCGCCAGCAGCTTGGGGGCAGGGGCTATCACGGAGACCCAGTACTTC.

The chain employs TRBV6-5 and TRBJ1-3; no clear D gene. Trimming stripped 0 bases from V and 4 bases from J, with 10 bases between. The CDR3 covers 15 residues. Germline lookup yields CDR1 MNHEY and CDR2 SVGAGI. The CDR3 protein is CASSYSSSAGNTIYF. CDR3 coding DNA: TGTGCCAGCAGTTACTCGTCCTCAGCGGGAAACACCATATATTTT.

The chain combines TRBV5-1 with TRBJ2-7; D remains unclear. The germline V and J ends were trimmed by 0 bases and 5 bases, with 15 bases remaining between them. The CDR3 runs to 15 residues. Germline-derived CDR1 and CDR2 are SGHRS and YFSETQ. CDR3 residues: CASSLVWSLPHEQYF. The CDR3 bases are TGCGCCAGCAGCTTGGTGTGGAGCCTACCCCACGAGCAGTACTTC.

The chain links TRBV2 to TRBJ2-1, with 7 bases that match TRBD1. CDR1 is SNHLY and CDR2 is FYNNEI in the germline V gene. CDR3 length: 13 residues. Losses at the gene ends were 8 bases for V and 3 bases for J; bases not matched to a gene: 4. CDR3 in DNA: TGTGCCAGCGGGCAGGGGGACTACAATGAGCAGTTCTTC. It codes for CASGQGDYNEQFF.

CDR3 region: CASSPVGRGPNTIYF. The CDR3 DNA sequence: TGTGCCAGCTCACCGGTTGGCAGGGGGCCAAACACCATATATTTT. The rearrangement uses TRBV18 and TRBJ1-3; 8 nucleotides align to TRBD1. CDR1 is KGHSH, CDR2 LQKENI, per germline. V lost 3 bases and J lost 6; bases outside the gene matches: 7. This CDR3 comprises 15 residues.

The V call is TRBV18, the J call TRBJ2-7; D call uncertain. V was pared by 2 bases and J by 6 bases, with 8 bases between. CDR1 and CDR2 (germline): KGHSH, LQKENI. The CDR3 is 12 amino acids. The CDR3 coding sequence is TGTGCCAGCTCACCAGTCCATTCCGAGCAGTACTTC. This codes for CASSPVHSEQYF. The variable domain in full, with the rest retrieved from reference TRBV18 and TRBJ2-7, is NAGVMQNPRHLVRRRGQEARLRCSPMKGHSHVYWYRQLPEEGLKFMVYLQKENIIDESGMPKERFSAEFPKEGPSILRIQQVVRGDSAAYFCASSPVHSEQYFGPGTRLTVT.

This clone was recorded once. This rearrangement joins TRBV4-1 to TRBJ2-7; perhaps TRBD1 as D (6 bases). V was trimmed by 0 bases and J by 7 bases, leaving 16 bases between them. Germline V gene lookup returns CDR1 MGHRA and CDR2 YSYEKL. The CDR3 is 15 amino acids. The CDR3 DNA follows: TGCGCCAGCAGCCAAGAACAGGGCTCCCCTTGGGAGCAGTACTTC. Translating it yields CASSQEQGSPWEQYF.

This clone was seen just once. Other DNA sequences in the sample encode the same CDR3. The chain combines TRBV9 with TRBJ2-6; D tentatively reads TRBD1 or TRBD2 (5 bases each). Germline V gene sequence: CDR1 SGDLS, CDR2 YYNGEE. V was pared by 2 bases and J by 2 bases, with 8 bases between. The CDR3 is 15 amino acids. CDR3 protein: CASSVGTPGANVLTF. The DNA for the CDR3 is TGTGCCAGCAGCGTGGGGACGCCTGGGGCCAACGTCCTGACTTTC.

This clone showed up just once. The rearrangement links TRBV5-4 to TRBJ1-3, with 8 bases aligning to TRBD1. The CDR3 has 16 residues. V was clipped by 3 bases and J by 4 bases; unmatched bases: 9. Germline assignment: CDR1 SGHNT and CDR2 YYREEE (reference sequence). The CDR3 nucleotides are TGTGCCAGCAGCTGGGGACAGGCCGCCGGAGGAAACACCATATATTTT. This codes for CASSWGQAAGGNTIYF. Full variable domain (remainder filled in from reference TRBV5-4 and TRBJ1-3): ETGVTQSPTHLIKTRGQQVTLRCSSQSGHNTVSWYQQALGQGPQFIFQYYREEENGRGNFPPRFSGLQFPNYSSELNVNALELDDSALYLCASSWGQAAGGNTIYFGEGSWLTVV.

The chain recombines TRBV18 with TRBJ2-2; perhaps TRBD1 as D (6 bases). Germline lookup yields CDR1 KGHSH and CDR2 LQKENI. The V and J ends lost 4 bases and 5 bases respectively, with 14 bases between them. There are 15 residues in the CDR3. The DNA of the CDR3 is TGTGCCAGCTCACAACAACAGGGTTATACCGGGGAGCTGTTTTTT. The encoded protein is CASSQQQGYTGELFF.

The chain recombines TRBV29-1 with TRBJ2-7; D possibly corresponds to TRBD2 (5 bases). Per the germline V gene, CDR1 is SQVTM and CDR2 is ANQGSEA. CDR3 size: 14 residues. Trimming removed 7 bases from V and 0 bases from J, with 16 bases in between. Written as DNA, the CDR3 is TGCAGCGCCGCCTCTAGCCCTAGCTCCTACGAGCAGTACTTC. Residues: CSAASSPSSYEQYF.

The chain links TRBV9 to TRBJ2-7, with D perhaps given as TRBD1 or TRBD2 (6 bases each). In germline, CDR1 is SGDLS, CDR2 YYNGEE. This CDR3 is 14 amino acids long. V gave up 3 bases and J gave up 7 bases, with 17 bases separating them. The CDR3 DNA reads TGTGCCAGCAGCGAAAGGGGGGCCCCCCTGGAGCAGTACTTC. This codes for CASSERGAPLEQYF.

The gene calls are TRBV19 and TRBJ2-5, with 7 bases lining up with TRBD1. Germline V gene lookup returns CDR1 LNHDA and CDR2 SQIVND (reference sequence). The trim removed 5 bases at V and 5 bases at J, leaving 8 bases unmatched. There are 14 residues in the CDR3. CDR3 sequence: CASSHRGRVETQYF. The DNA for the CDR3 is TGTGCCAGTAGTCACAGGGGTCGGGTGGAGACCCAGTACTTC.